The 11 T cell receptor beta chains presented below share a single source sample, sequenced in a study of response to subunit inactivated influenza vaccine (dated by TCRdb to 2017 to 2018). Preparation of the library involved RT-PCR. Instrument used: Illumina HiSeq 2500. The raw public reads went through TCRdb reprocessing: fastp at Q25, MiXCR clone calling, in-frame beta chains kept. Identical CDR3 proteins give one entry, which carries the most common genes and DNA. Counted in this sample were around 600,000 distinct CDR3 sequences; about 11% of them appeared once. About 11% of the sample lies in the top ten. The data also belong to a second study, concerning T cells expressing NK-cell markers. As the second publication notes: TCR beta cDNA libraries were prepared using 5'RACE template switching, which introduced a universal primer site and unique molecular identifiers.

Sequencing used PBMCs from blood, obtained on the day of vaccination. The receptors were gathered from a man aged 45-60 years who received an inactivated influenza vaccine. Donor details come from another sample of the same person, matched by shared clones.

This clonotype occurred a few times. The genes are TRBV28 and TRBJ2-5, with 11 nucleotides matching TRBD2. The V gene end was trimmed by 2 bases and the J gene end by 4 bases; junction bases not matched to a gene: 3. CDR3 length: 15 residues. CDR1 and CDR2 from the germline V gene are MDHEN and SYDVKM. DNA of the CDR3: TGTGCCAGCAGTTTAATAGCGGGAGGGTTAGAGACCCAGTACTTC. It is translated as CASSLIAGGLETQYF.

The CDR3 loop reads CASGRGEGATEAFF. The CDR3 coding sequence is TGCGCCAGCGGGCGAGGGGAAGGGGCCACTGAAGCTTTCTTT. The chain links TRBV5-1 to TRBJ1-1; D is possibly TRBD1 (5 bases). Deletions cut 7 bases from V and 4 bases from J, with 17 bases between. Looked up from germline, CDR1 is SGHRS and CDR2 is YFSETQ. CDR3 length: 14 residues.

The V and J genes are TRBV9 and TRBJ2-1; 9 bases align to TRBD2. CDR3 size: 14 residues. Per the germline V gene, CDR1 is SGDLS and CDR2 is YYNGEE. Germline trimming cut 0 bases from V and 6 bases from J; bases unmatched to any gene: 1. CDR3 region: CASSVASGVNEQFF. The CDR3 DNA reads as TGTGCCAGCAGCGTAGCTAGCGGGGTCAATGAGCAGTTCTTC.

The chain employs TRBV12-3 or TRBV12-4 and TRBJ2-7; D uncertain. V lost 0 bases, J lost 9 bases, and 18 bases lay in between. CDR3 length: 15 residues. Here the CDR3 DNA reads TGTGCCAGCAGTTTAGCGGACGTATTCTTACGAGGGCAGTACTTC. It specifies CASSLADVFLRGQYF.

The chain recombines TRBV19 with TRBJ2-1, with unresolved D. The CDR3 runs 15 residues. Trimming took off 1 base at V and 3 bases at J, with 10 bases between the two ends. Germline-derived CDR1 and CDR2 are LNHDA and SQIVND (reference sequence). The CDR3 here is CASSIAQQVYNEQFF. The CDR3 coding sequence is TGTGCCAGTAGTATAGCACAACAAGTCTACAATGAGCAGTTCTTC.

In this sample, this clonotype turned up a few times. The chain couples TRBV2 to TRBJ2-1; D gene ambiguous. The CDR3 contains 13 residues. Germline CDR1 reads SNHLY; CDR2 reads FYNNEI. Trimming took off 8 bases at V and 0 bases at J, with 8 bases between the two ends. CDR3 nucleotides: TGTGCCAGCCTGTTCAACTCCTACAATGAGCAGTTCTTC. Encoded protein: CASLFNSYNEQFF.

The chain employs TRBV12-3 or TRBV12-4 and TRBJ2-5, with TRBD1 matching over 7 bases. The CDR3 covers 16 residues. The ends lost 5 bases at V and 4 bases at J; junction bases unmatched: 13. As DNA, the CDR3 is TGTGCCAGCAGTACCAAAACGGGACAGACGGGAGAGACCCAGTACTTC. Its protein product is CASSTKTGQTGETQYF.

At least ten counts were recorded for this clonotype. The chain employs TRBV12-3 or TRBV12-4 and TRBJ2-5; TRBD2 is a possible D gene (7 bases). The ends were cut back, 3 bases at V and 5 bases at J, with 13 bases in the middle. The length of the CDR3 is 14 residues. The CDR3 loop reads CASSFRSGGETQYF. CDR3 coding DNA: TGTGCCAGCAGTTTTAGATCGGGGGGCGAGACCCAGTACTTC.

The V call is TRBV25-1, the J call TRBJ2-3, with 7 bases identical to TRBD1. The ends lost 3 bases at V and 2 bases at J; junction bases unmatched: 5. Germline CDR1 is MGHDK and CDR2 is SYGVNS. The CDR3 runs to 15 residues. CDR3 in amino acids: CASSEIGTVTDTQYF. CDR3 in DNA: TGTGCCAGCAGTGAGATCGGGACAGTCACAGATACGCAGTATTTT. Together with reference TRBV25-1 and TRBJ2-3, the CDR3 gives the full variable domain: EADIYQTPRYLVIGTGKKITLECSQTMGHDKMYWYQQDPGMELHLIHYSYGVNSTEKGDLSSESTVSRIRTEHFPLTLESARPSHTSQYLCASSEIGTVTDTQYFGPGTRLTVL.

The table lists this clonotype with a few counts. The chain links TRBV6-5 to TRBJ2-1; TRBD1 matches at 11 bases. V gave up 2 bases and J gave up 5 bases; unmatched junction bases: 8. Germline CDR1 MNHEY, CDR2 SVGAGI. CDR3 length equals 17 residues. The CDR3 DNA reads TGTGCCAGCAGTTACGGTGGGGACAGGGGGTTTAACAATGAGCAGTTCTTC. This translates into CASSYGGDRGFNNEQFF.

In its sample, this clonotype was seen a few times. The chain employs TRBV21-1 and TRBJ2-7. TRBV21-1 is flagged as a pseudogene. The CDR3 loop spans 13 amino acids. The CDR3 nucleotides read TGTGCCAGCAGCAAAGAGTACGGGGACGAGCAGTACTTC. The encoded protein is CASSKEYGDEQYF.